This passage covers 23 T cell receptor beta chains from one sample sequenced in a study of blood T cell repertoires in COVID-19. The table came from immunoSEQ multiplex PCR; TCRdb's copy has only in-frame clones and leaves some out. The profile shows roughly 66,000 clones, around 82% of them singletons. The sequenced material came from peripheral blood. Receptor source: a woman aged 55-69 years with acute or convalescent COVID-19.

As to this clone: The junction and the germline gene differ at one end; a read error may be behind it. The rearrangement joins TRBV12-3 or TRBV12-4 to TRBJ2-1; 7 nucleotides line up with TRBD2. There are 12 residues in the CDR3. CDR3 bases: TGTGCCAGCAGCATTGAGGGACTACCCCACCTCTTC. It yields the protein CASSIEGLPHLF.

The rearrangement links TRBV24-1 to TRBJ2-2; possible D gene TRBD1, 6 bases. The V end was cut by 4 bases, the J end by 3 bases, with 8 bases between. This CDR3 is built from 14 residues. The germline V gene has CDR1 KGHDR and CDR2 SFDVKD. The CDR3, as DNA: TGTGCCACCAGTGAACAGGGTCACACCGGGGAGCTGTTTTTT. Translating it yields CATSEQGHTGELFF.

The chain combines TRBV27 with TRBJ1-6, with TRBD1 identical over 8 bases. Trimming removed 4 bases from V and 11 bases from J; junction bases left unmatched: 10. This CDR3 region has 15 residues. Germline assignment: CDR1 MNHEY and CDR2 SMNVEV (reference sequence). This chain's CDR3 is CASSSTGQGRTPLHF. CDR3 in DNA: TGTGCCAGCAGTTCAACCGGACAGGGTAGAACACCCCTCCACTTT.

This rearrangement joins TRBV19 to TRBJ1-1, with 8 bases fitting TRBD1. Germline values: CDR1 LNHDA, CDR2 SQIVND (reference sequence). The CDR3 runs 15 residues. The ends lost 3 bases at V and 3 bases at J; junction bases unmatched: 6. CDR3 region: CASSINRGVDTEAFF. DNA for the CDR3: TGTGCCAGTAGTATCAACAGGGGGGTCGACACTGAAGCTTTCTTT.

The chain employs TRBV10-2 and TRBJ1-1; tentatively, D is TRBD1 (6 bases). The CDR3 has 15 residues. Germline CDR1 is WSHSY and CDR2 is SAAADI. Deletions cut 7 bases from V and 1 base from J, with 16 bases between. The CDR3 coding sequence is TGCGCCAGCACCCTGCACAGGGAGGGGAACACTGAAGCTTTCTTT. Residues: CASTLHREGNTEAFF.

DNA of the CDR3: TGTGCCAGCTCGTGGGACAGAGTGAACACTGAAGCTTTCTTT. It yields the protein CASSWDRVNTEAFF. This chain joins TRBV6-5 and TRBJ1-1; 7 bases line up with TRBD1. The V gene end was trimmed by 8 bases and the J gene end by 0 bases; junction bases not matched to a gene: 6. Germline V CDR1 and CDR2: MNHEY, SVGAGI. The CDR3 is 14 amino acids.

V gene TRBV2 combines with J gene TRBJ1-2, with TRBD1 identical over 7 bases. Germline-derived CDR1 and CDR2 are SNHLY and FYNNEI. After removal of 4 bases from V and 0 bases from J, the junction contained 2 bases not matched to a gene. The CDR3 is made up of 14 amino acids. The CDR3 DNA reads TGTGCCAGCAGTGGGGACAGAACTAACTATGGCTACACCTTC. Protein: CASSGDRTNYGYTF.

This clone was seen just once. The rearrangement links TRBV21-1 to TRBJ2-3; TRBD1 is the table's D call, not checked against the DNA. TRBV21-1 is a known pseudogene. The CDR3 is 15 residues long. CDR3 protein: CASSSPRAVPNTQYF. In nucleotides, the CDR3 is TGTGCCAGCAGCAGCCCCAGGGCAGTTCCGAATACGCAGTATTTT.

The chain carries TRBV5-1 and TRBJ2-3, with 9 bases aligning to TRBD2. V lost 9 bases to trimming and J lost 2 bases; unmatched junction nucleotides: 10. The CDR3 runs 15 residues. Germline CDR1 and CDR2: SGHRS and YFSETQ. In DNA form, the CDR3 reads TGCGCCACCTCCCCCCTAGCGGGGCCCACAGATACGCAGTATTTT. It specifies CATSPLAGPTDTQYF.

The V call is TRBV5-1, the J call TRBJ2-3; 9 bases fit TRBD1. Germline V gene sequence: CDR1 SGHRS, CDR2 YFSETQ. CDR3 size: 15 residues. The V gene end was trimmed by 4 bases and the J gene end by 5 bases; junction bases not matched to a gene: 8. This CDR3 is CASSPPGQGEDTQYF. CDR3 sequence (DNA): TGCGCCAGCAGCCCCCCGGGACAGGGAGAAGATACGCAGTATTTT.

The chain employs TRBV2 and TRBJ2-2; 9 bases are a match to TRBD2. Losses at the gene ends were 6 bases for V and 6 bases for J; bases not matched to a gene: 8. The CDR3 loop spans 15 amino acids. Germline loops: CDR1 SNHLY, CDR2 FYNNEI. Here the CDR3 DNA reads TGTGCCAGCAGGGGAAGCGGGGGGCGAGCCGGGGAGCTGTTTTTT. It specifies CASRGSGGRAGELFF.

The CDR3 coding sequence is TGTGCCAGTAGTTCCCGGGACAAGAACTATGGCTACACCTTC. Encoded protein: CASSSRDKNYGYTF. The chain carries TRBV19 and TRBJ1-2, with TRBD1 as a possible D gene (6 bases). Trimming stripped 5 bases from V and 2 bases from J, with 12 bases between. Germline assignment: CDR1 LNHDA and CDR2 SQIVND (reference sequence). CDR3 length: 14 amino acids.

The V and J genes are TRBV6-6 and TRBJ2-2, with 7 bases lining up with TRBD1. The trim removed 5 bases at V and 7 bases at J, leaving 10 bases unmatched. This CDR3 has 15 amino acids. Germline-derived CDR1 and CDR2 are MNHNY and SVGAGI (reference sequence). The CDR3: CASSPGRGRNGELFF. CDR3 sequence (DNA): TGTGCCAGCAGTCCCGGAAGGGGGCGGAACGGGGAGCTGTTTTTT.

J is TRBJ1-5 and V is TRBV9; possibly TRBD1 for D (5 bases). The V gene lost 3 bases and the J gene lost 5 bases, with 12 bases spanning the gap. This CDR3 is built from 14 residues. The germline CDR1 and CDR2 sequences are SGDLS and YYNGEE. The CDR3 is CASSGGRGDQPQHF. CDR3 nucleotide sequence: TGTGCCAGCAGCGGGGGGAGGGGCGATCAGCCCCAGCATTTT.

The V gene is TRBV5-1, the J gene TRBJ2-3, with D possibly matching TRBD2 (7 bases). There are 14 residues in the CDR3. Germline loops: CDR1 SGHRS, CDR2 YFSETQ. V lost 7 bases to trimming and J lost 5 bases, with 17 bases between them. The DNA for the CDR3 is TGCGCCAGCTCCGCCGCGGGGGCGGGAGATACGCAGTATTTT. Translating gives CASSAAGAGDTQYF.

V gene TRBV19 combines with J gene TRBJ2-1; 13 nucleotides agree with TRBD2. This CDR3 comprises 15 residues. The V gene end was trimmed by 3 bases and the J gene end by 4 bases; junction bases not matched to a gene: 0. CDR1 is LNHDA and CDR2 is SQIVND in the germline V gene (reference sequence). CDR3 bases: TGTGCCAGTAGTATGGGACTAGCGGGGTACAATGAGCAGTTCTTC. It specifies CASSMGLAGYNEQFF.

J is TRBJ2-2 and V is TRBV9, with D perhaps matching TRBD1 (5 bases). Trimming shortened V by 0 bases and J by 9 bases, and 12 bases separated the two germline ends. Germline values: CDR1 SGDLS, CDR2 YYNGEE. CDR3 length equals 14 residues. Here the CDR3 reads CASSVGLGVRELFF. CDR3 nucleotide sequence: TGTGCCAGCAGCGTAGGGCTAGGGGTCCGGGAGCTGTTTTTT.

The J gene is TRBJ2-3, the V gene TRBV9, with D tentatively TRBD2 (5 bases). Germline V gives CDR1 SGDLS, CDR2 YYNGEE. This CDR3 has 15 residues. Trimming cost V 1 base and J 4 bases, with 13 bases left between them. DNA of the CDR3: TGTGCCAGCAGCGTAAACGTTCACGGGGCAGATACGCAGTATTTT. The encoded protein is CASSVNVHGADTQYF.

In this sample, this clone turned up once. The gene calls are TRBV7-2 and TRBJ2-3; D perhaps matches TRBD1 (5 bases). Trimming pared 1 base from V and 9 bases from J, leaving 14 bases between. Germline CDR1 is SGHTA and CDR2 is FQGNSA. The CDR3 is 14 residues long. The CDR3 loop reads CASSLEGSARTQYF. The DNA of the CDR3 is TGTGCCAGCAGCTTAGAGGGGTCTGCGAGGACGCAGTATTTT.

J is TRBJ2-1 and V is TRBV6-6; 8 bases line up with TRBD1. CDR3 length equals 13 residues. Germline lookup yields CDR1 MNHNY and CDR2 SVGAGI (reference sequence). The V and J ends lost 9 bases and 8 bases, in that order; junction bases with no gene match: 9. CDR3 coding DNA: TGTGCCAGTCAGCAGGGGGCGTTCGATGAGCAGTTCTTC. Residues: CASQQGAFDEQFF.

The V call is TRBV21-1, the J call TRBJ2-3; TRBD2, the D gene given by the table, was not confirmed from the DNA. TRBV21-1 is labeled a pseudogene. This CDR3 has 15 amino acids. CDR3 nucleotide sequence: TGTGCCAGCACCTGGACTAGCGGAAGCACAGATACGCAGTATTTT. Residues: CASTWTSGSTDTQYF.

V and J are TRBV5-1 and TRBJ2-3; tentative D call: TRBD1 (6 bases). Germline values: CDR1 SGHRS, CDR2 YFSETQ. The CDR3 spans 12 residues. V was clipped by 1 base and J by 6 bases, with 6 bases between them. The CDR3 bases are TGCGCCAGCAGCTTGACAGGGGATACGCAGTATTTT. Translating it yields CASSLTGDTQYF. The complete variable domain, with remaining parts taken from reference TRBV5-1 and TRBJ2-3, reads KAGVTQTPRYLIKTRGQQVTLSCSPISGHRSVSWYQQTPGQGLQFLFEYFSETQRNKGNFPGRFSGRQFSNSRSEMNVSTLELGDSALYLCASSLTGDTQYFGPGTRLTVL.

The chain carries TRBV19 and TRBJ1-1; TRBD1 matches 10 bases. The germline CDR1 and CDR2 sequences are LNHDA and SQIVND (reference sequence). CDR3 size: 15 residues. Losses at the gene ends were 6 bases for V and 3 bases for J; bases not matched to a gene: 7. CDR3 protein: CASRDRGRSDTEAFF. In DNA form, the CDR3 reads TGTGCCAGTAGAGACAGGGGGCGATCGGACACTGAAGCTTTCTTT.